Below, 17 T cell receptor beta chains from the same sample are listed, as sequenced in a study of blood T cell repertoires in COVID-19. The method was immunoSEQ multiplex PCR; TCRdb's version includes in-frame clones alone and lacks a portion of them. Of 50,000 or so clones in the sample, over 75% were seen once. Material for sequencing was peripheral blood. The origin of the receptors is a man between 45 and 60 years old with active COVID-19.

By sample fraction, this clone is medium-sized (0.01 to 0.1%). This sequence joins TRBV6-1 and TRBJ1-2, with D unclear. The CDR3 covers 14 residues. The V end was cut by 1 base, the J end by 0 bases, with 6 bases between. CDR1 and CDR2 from the germline V gene are MNHNS and SASEGT. The DNA of the CDR3 is TGTGCCAGCAGTGAAGGCGGCACTAACTATGGCTACACCTTC. It is translated as CASSEGGTNYGYTF.

This chain joins TRBV14 and TRBJ2-2, with TRBD1 matching 9 bases. The ends lost 5 bases at V and 4 bases at J; junction bases unmatched: 5. This CDR3 has 15 residues. Germline V gene lookup returns CDR1 SGHDN and CDR2 FVKESK. The CDR3 region is CASSKGQGITGELFF. The DNA for the CDR3 is TGTGCCAGCAGCAAAGGACAGGGGATCACCGGGGAGCTGTTTTTT.

The chain has TRBV5-1 and TRBJ2-2, with 10 nucleotides matching TRBD2. The CDR3 has 17 amino acids. Trimming took 4 bases from V and 3 from J; bases not matched to a gene: 9. Germline CDR1 reads SGHRS; CDR2 reads YFSETQ. The CDR3 protein is CASSPRLAGGHTGELFF. The CDR3 DNA reads TGCGCCAGCAGCCCTCGACTAGCGGGTGGGCACACCGGGGAGCTGTTTTTT.

The chain carries TRBV18 and TRBJ1-1; 7 bases line up with TRBD1. With V trimmed by 6 bases and J by 1 base, 2 bases remained unmatched. CDR3 size: 13 residues. The V gene's germline CDR1 is KGHSH and CDR2 LQKENI. The CDR3 DNA is TGTGCCAGCTCCCAGGGGGAGAACACTGAAGCTTTCTTT. As protein: CASSQGENTEAFF. Full variable domain (outside the CDR3, taken from reference TRBV18 and TRBJ1-1): NAGVMQNPRHLVRRRGQEARLRCSPMKGHSHVYWYRQLPEEGLKFMVYLQKENIIDESGMPKERFSAEFPKEGPSILRIQQVVRGDSAAYFCASSQGENTEAFFGQGTRLTVV.

This clone has just a few counts. The chain has TRBV7-2 and TRBJ2-7; TRBD2 matches 13 bases. The germline CDR1 and CDR2 sequences are SGHTA and FQGNSA. Trimming cost V 5 bases and J 7 bases; bases outside gene matches: 11. The CDR3 length is 16 residues. In DNA, the CDR3 is TGTGCCAGCAGCCAAATGGGACTAGCGGGAACGGTTGAGCAGTACTTC. The encoded protein is CASSQMGLAGTVEQYF.

The rearrangement uses TRBV11-2 and TRBJ2-7; 11 nucleotides line up with TRBD2. CDR3 length: 18 amino acids. Germline CDR1 SGHAT, CDR2 FQNNGV. Trimming at V came to 0 bases and at J to 3 bases, leaving 10 bases not matched to a gene. CDR3 coding DNA: TGTGCCAGCAGCTTAGATTTGTCCCTAGCGGGGGGATTCTACGAGCAGTACTTC. Translated: CASSLDLSLAGGFYEQYF.

The rearrangement uses TRBV5-1 and TRBJ2-3, with a possible D match to TRBD1 (7 bases). The CDR3 runs 16 residues. Germline V lookup: CDR1 SGHRS, CDR2 YFSETQ. The germline V and J ends were trimmed by 4 bases and 1 base, with 16 bases remaining between them. The CDR3 DNA reads TGCGCCAGCAGCCCAGGGGGTAGCGGTCGCACAGATACGCAGTATTTT. Its translation: CASSPGGSGRTDTQYF. The full variable domain, with the rest looked up from reference TRBV5-1 and TRBJ2-3, is KAGVTQTPRYLIKTRGQQVTLSCSPISGHRSVSWYQQTPGQGLQFLFEYFSETQRNKGNFPGRFSGRQFSNSRSEMNVSTLELGDSALYLCASSPGGSGRTDTQYFGPGTRLTVL.

This CDR3 reads CASSLVAGFTNEQFF. The CDR3 DNA is TGCGCCAGCAGCTTGGTAGCGGGCTTTACAAATGAGCAGTTCTTC. V usage is TRBV5-1 and J usage is TRBJ2-1; 7 bases match TRBD2. J lost 7 bases, V lost 0 bases, and 7 bases had no gene match. Germline CDR1 and CDR2: SGHRS and YFSETQ. The CDR3 is 15 amino acids.

The chain carries TRBV4-1 and TRBJ1-2; perhaps TRBD1 as D (5 bases). The CDR3 spans 13 residues. Germline lookup yields CDR1 MGHRA and CDR2 YSYEKL. V dropped 6 bases and J dropped 8 bases, with 16 bases sitting between them. As DNA, the CDR3 is TGCGCCAGCAGTCTCATACCTGGGGGGGGCTACACCTTC. Translating gives CASSLIPGGGYTF.

V and J are TRBV19 and TRBJ1-1, with 8 positions matching TRBD1. Trimming at V came to 7 bases and at J to 4 bases, leaving 8 bases not matched to a gene. Germline CDR1 is LNHDA and CDR2 is SQIVND (reference sequence). This CDR3 comprises 14 residues. CDR3 amino acids: CASTGRGPGTEAFF. The CDR3 nucleotides read TGTGCCAGTACTGGCAGGGGGCCCGGCACTGAAGCTTTCTTT.

The chain links TRBV2 to TRBJ2-7; no firm D call. V gave up 8 bases and J gave up 6 bases, with 14 bases separating them. Germline CDR1 is SNHLY and CDR2 is FYNNEI. This CDR3 has 12 amino acids. This CDR3 is CASRRERLEQYF. The CDR3 bases are TGTGCCAGCCGGAGAGAACGACTCGAGCAGTACTTC. Using reference TRBV2 and TRBJ2-7 for the parts outside the CDR3, the full variable domain is EPEVTQTPSHQVTQMGQEVILRCVPISNHLYFYWYRQILGQKVEFLVSFYNNEISEKSEIFDDQFSVERPDGSNFTLKIRSTKLEDSAMYFCASRRERLEQYFGPGTRLTVT.

V and J are TRBV12-5 and TRBJ2-3, with D tentatively TRBD2 (5 bases). Germline values: CDR1 LGHNT, CDR2 FRNRAP. The germline V and J ends were trimmed by 6 bases and 5 bases, with 9 bases remaining between them. This CDR3 spans 12 amino acids. CDR3: CASGGVEDTQYF. CDR3 DNA sequence: TGTGCTAGTGGCGGGGTCGAAGATACGCAGTATTTT.

This clone was seen just once. The rearrangement joins TRBV6-6 to TRBJ2-7; D gene unclear. The CDR3 extends over 12 amino acids. V lost 8 bases and J 2 bases, leaving 10 bases between the germline ends. Per the germline V gene, CDR1 is MNHNY and CDR2 is SVGAGI (reference sequence). This chain's CDR3 is CASAIFPYEQYF. The CDR3 bases are TGTGCCAGCGCGATCTTCCCCTACGAGCAGTACTTC.

This clone was seen only once. The chain has TRBV7-9 and TRBJ2-7, with no clear D. The germline gives CDR1 SEHNR, CDR2 FQNEAQ (reference sequence). This CDR3 is 16 amino acids long. V lost 1 base to trimming and J lost 0 bases, with 13 bases between them. The CDR3 here is CASSLVPGRSSYEQYF. CDR3 nucleotides: TGTGCCAGCAGCTTAGTACCGGGTAGAAGCTCCTACGAGCAGTACTTC.

The V call is TRBV11-3, the J call TRBJ2-5; the D gene is possibly TRBD2 (5 bases). From germline, CDR1 is SGHNT and CDR2 YENEEA. The length of the CDR3 is 15 residues. Trimming took 4 bases from V and 2 from J, leaving 14 bases between them. CDR3 nucleotide sequence: TGTGCCAGCAGCTCCCCCACTAGAATACAAGAGACCCAGTACTTC. It codes for CASSSPTRIQETQYF.

The chain uses TRBV6-1 and TRBJ1-2, with 7 bases identical to TRBD1. V lost 5 bases and J lost 4; bases outside the gene matches: 10. Germline CDR1 is MNHNS and CDR2 is SASEGT. This CDR3 region has 15 residues. CDR3 nucleotide sequence: TGTGCCAGCAGTCACGGAGGGGGCGCAGGCTATGGCTACACCTTC. Its translation: CASSHGGGAGYGYTF.

V gene TRBV27 combines with J gene TRBJ2-3; weak D call: TRBD1 (5 bases). There are 14 residues in the CDR3. The V and J ends lost 6 bases and 2 bases respectively, with 12 bases between them. CDR1 is MNHEY, CDR2 SMNVEV, per germline (reference sequence). CDR3 loop: CASRNRPLTDTQYF. The CDR3 DNA follows: TGTGCCAGCAGAAACAGGCCTCTCACAGATACGCAGTATTTT.